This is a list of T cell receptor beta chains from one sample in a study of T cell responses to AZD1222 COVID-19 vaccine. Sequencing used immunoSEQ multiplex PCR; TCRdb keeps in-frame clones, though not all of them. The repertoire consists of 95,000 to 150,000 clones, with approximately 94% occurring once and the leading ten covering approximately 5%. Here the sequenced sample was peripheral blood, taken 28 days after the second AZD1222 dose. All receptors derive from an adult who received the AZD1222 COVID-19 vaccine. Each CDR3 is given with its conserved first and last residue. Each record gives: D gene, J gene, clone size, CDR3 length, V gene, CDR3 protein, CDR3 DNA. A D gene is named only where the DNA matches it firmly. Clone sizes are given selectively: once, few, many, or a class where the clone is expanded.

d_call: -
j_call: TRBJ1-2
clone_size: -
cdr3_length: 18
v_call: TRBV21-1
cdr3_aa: CASSNLRRNNRGGNGYTF
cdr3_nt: TGTGCCAGCAGCAATTTGCGGAGGAATAATCGAGGGGGGAATGGCTACACCTTC

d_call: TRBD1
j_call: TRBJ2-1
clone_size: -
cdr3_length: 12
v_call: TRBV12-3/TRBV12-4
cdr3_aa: CASRTGGDEQFF
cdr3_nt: TGTGCCAGCCGGACAGGGGGGGATGAGCAGTTCTTC

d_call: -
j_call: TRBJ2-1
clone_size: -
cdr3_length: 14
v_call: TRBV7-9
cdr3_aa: CASSLVGARNEQFF
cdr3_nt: TGTGCCAGCAGCTTAGTAGGGGCAAGGAATGAGCAGTTCTTC

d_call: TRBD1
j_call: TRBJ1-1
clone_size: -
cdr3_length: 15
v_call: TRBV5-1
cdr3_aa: CASSSAGQGMVEAFF
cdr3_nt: TGCGCCAGCAGCTCGGCCGGACAGGGGATGGTTGAAGCTTTCTTT

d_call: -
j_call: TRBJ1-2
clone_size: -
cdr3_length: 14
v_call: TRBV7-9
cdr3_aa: CASSLGAGDYGYTF
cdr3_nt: TGTGCCAGCAGCTTAGGGGCAGGGGACTATGGCTACACCTTC

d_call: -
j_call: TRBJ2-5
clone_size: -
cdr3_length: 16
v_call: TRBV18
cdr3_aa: CASSLEIGQGRKTQYF
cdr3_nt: TGTGCCAGCTCCTTGGAAATCGGGCAGGGGAGAAAGACCCAGTACTTC

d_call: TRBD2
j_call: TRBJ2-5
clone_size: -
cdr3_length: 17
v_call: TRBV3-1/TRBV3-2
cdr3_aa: CASSQDLPSGRQETQYF
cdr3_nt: TGTGCCAGCAGCCAAGATCTGCCTAGCGGGAGACAAGAGACCCAGTACTTC

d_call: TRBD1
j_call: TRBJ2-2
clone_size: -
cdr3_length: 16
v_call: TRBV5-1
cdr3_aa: CASSGTGGPNTGELFF
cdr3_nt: TGCGCCAGCAGCGGGACAGGGGGGCCGAACACCGGGGAGCTGTTTTTT

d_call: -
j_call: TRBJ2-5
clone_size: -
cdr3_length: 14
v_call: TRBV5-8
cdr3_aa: CASTHDGHGETQYF
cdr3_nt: TGTGCCAGCACCCACGACGGACATGGAGAGACCCAGTACTTC

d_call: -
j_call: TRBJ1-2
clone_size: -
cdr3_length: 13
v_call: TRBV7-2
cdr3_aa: CASSWQASPGYTF
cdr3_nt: TGTGCCAGCAGCTGGCAGGCCTCGCCTGGCTACACCTTC

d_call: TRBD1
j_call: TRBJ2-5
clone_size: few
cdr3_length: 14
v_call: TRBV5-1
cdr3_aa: CATSRGTGLETQYF
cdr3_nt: TGCGCCACCAGCCGCGGGACAGGGTTGGAGACCCAGTACTTC

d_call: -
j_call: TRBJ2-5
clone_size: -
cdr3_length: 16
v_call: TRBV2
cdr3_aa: CASSDPVNGRRETQYF
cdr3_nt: TGTGCCAGCAGTGACCCTGTCAACGGGAGACGAGAGACCCAGTACTTC

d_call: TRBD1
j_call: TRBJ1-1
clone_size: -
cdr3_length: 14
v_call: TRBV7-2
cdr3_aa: CASSLEGQGTEAFF
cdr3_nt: TGTGCCAGCAGCTTAGAAGGACAGGGCACTGAAGCTTTCTTT

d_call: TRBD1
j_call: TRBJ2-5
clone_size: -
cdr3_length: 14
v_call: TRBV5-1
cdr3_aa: CASSSTGGQETQYF
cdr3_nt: TGCGCCAGCAGTTCTACAGGGGGCCAAGAGACCCAGTACTTC

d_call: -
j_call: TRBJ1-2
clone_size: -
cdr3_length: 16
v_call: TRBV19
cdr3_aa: CASSITGTSALGGYTF
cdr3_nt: TGTGCCAGTAGTATCACCGGGACTTCTGCTTTGGGTGGCTACACCTTC

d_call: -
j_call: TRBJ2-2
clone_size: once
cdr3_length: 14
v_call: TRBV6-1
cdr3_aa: CASSEQPNTGELFF
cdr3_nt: TGTGCCAGCAGTGAACAGCCGAACACCGGGGAGCTGTTTTTT

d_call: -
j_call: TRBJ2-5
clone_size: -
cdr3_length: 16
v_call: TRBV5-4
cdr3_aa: CASSSTGAGYQETQYF
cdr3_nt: TGTGCCAGCAGTTCAACAGGGGCGGGGTACCAAGAGACCCAGTACTTC

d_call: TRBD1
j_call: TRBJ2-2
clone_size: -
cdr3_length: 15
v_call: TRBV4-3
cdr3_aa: CASSQDRGVAGELFF
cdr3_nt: TGCGCCAGCAGCCAGGACAGGGGGGTGGCCGGGGAGCTGTTTTTT

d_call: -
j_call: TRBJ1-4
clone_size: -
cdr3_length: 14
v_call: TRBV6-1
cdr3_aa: CASSDGQGGRKLFF
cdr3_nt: TGTGCCAGCAGTGATGGGCAGGGCGGAAGAAAACTGTTTTTT

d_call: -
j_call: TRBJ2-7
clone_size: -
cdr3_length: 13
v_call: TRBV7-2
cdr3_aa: CASSLAWQSEQYF
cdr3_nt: TGTGCCAGCAGCTTAGCGTGGCAGAGCGAGCAGTACTTC

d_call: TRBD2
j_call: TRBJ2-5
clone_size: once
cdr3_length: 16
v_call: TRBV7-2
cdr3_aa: CASSPLAGDRKETQYF
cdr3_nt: TGTGCCAGCAGCCCGCTAGCGGGGGACCGAAAAGAGACCCAGTACTTC

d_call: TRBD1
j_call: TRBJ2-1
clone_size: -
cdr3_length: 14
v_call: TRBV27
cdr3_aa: CASSHRDRENEQFF
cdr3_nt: TGTGCCAGCAGTCACCGGGACAGGGAAAATGAGCAGTTCTTC

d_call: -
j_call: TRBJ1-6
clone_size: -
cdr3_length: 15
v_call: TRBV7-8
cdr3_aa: CASKIQGSYNSPLHF
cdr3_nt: TGTGCCAGCAAGATACAGGGTTCCTATAATTCACCCCTCCACTTT

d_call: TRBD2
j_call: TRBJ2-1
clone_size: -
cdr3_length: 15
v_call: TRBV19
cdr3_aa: CASSTLSGSYNEQFF
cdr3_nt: TGTGCCAGTAGTACCCTAAGCGGGAGCTACAATGAGCAGTTCTTC

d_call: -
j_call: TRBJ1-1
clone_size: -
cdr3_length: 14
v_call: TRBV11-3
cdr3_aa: CASSLVAGSTEAFF
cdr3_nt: TGTGCCAGCAGCTTAGTGGCGGGAAGCACTGAAGCTTTCTTT

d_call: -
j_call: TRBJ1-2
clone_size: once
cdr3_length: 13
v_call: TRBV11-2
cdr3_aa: CASSGVTNYGYTF
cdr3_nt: TGTGCCAGCAGCGGCGTAACGAACTATGGCTACACCTTC

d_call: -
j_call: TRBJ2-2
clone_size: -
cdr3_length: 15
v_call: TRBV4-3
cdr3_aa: CASSQDPAATGELFF
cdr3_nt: TGCGCCAGCAGCCAAGATCCGGCCGCCACCGGGGAGCTGTTTTTT

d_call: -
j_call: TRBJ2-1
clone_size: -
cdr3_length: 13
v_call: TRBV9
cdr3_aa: CASSEPWDNEQFF
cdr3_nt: TGTGCCAGCAGTGAGCCGTGGGACAATGAGCAGTTCTTC

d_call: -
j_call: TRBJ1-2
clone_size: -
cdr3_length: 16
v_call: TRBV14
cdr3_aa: CASTPITHPGSYGYTF
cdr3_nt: TGTGCCAGCACCCCGATAACCCATCCAGGGAGTTATGGCTACACCTTC

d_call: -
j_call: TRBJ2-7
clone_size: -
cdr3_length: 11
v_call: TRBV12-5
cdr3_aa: CASGLLAEQYF
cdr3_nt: TGTGCTAGTGGTTTGCTAGCAGAACAGTACTTC

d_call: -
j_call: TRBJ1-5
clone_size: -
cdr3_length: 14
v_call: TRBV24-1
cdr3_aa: CATSDFNSNQPQHF
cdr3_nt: TGTGCCACCAGTGATTTTAATAGCAATCAGCCCCAGCATTTT

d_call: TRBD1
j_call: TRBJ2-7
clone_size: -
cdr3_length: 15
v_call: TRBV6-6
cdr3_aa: CASSPRDRVSYEQYF
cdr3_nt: TGTGCCAGCAGCCCCCGGGACAGGGTATCCTACGAGCAGTACTTC

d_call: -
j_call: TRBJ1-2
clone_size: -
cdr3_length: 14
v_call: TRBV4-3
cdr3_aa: CASSQASDNYGYTF
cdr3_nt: TGCGCCAGCAGCCAAGCTTCGGATAACTATGGCTACACCTTC